These T cell receptor beta chains were read from a single sample in a study of shared clonotypes between healthy human individuals. The protocol was immunoSEQ multiplex PCR, while the TCRdb copy is restricted to in-frame clones and leaves out a portion. In the table there are roughly 700,000 clones, about nine tenths of which are singletons. The sequencing sample was made of memory CD8+ T cells from PBMCs. The source is a man between 18 and 29 years old in good health. Some clones in this sample may be carry-over from other donors' samples. CDR3s include the opening cysteine and the closing phenylalanine or tryptophan. The D gene is left open where the match is weak. Size is stated for part of the rows, as once, few or many counts, or as a class when the clone is expanded.

TRBJ2-1,.,.,TRBV9,CASSVRPEYPDGQFF,TGTGCCAGCAGCGTACGTCCGGAGTACCCGGATGGGCAGTTCTTC
TRBJ2-5,.,.,TRBV2,CAQQQEGGGRVLQETQYF,TGTGCCCAACAGCAAGAAGGGGGAGGGCGGGTTCTCCAAGAGACCCAGTACTTC
TRBJ2-7,TRBD1,.,TRBV2,CASRLGSGQWSYEQYF,TGTGCCAGCAGGCTTGGGTCGGGACAGTGGTCCTACGAGCAGTACTTC
TRBJ1-1,.,few,TRBV6-5,CASSYDRTEAFF,TGTGCCAGCAGTTACGACAGAACTGAAGCTTTCTTT
TRBJ2-1,.,.,TRBV5-6,CASSSDGYKDEQFF,TGTGCCAGCAGCTCCGACGGCTATAAGGATGAGCAGTTCTTC
TRBJ2-7,TRBD1,.,TRBV10-2,CASTEPGQGTYEQYF,TGCGCCAGCACCGAACCGGGACAGGGTACCTACGAGCAGTACTTC
TRBJ2-7,.,.,TRBV6-5,CASSSAYEQYF,TGTGCCAGCAGTTCTGCATACGAGCAGTACTTC
TRBJ2-7,.,.,TRBV14,CASSQKPGYSYEQYF,TGTGCCAGCAGCCAAAAGCCGGGATACTCCTACGAGCAGTACTTC
TRBJ2-4,TRBD1,.,TRBV7-9,CASSLFPTGGKTKNIQYF,TGTGCCAGCAGCTTATTCCCGACAGGGGGCAAAACCAAAAACATTCAGTACTTC
TRBJ2-1,TRBD2,.,TRBV5-6,CASSRGASGMIYNEQFF,TGTGCCAGCAGCCGGGGGGCTAGCGGGATGATCTACAATGAGCAGTTCTTC
TRBJ2-7,.,.,TRBV7-9,CASISIGGTYEQYF,TGTGCCAGCATTAGTATCGGGGGAACCTACGAGCAGTACTTC
TRBJ2-3,.,.,TRBV27,CASNHGGGSTDTQYF,TGTGCCAGCAATCACGGAGGCGGGAGCACAGATACGCAGTATTTT
TRBJ2-3,.,.,TRBV5-1,CASSLDGFITDTQYF,TGCGCCAGCAGCCTGGACGGCTTTATCACAGATACGCAGTATTTT
TRBJ2-7,TRBD2,.,TRBV5-1,CASSLEALAGARSSYEQYF,TGCGCCAGCAGCTTAGAAGCGCTAGCGGGAGCTCGGAGCTCCTACGAGCAGTACTTC
TRBJ1-1,TRBD1,few,TRBV19,CASTEGAVTEAFF,TGTGCCAGTACTGAGGGGGCCGTGACTGAAGCTTTCTTT
TRBJ1-4,.,few,TRBV29-1,CSVANEKLFF,TGCAGCGTTGCTAATGAAAAACTGTTTTTT
TRBJ2-7,TRBD1,.,TRBV5-6,CASSVYFRGLSSYEQYF,TGTGCCAGCAGCGTCTACTTCAGGGGGCTGAGCTCCTACGAGCAGTACTTC
TRBJ2-3,.,.,TRBV29-1,CSVEDRDTQYF,TGCAGCGTTGAAGACCGAGATACGCAGTATTTT
TRBJ1-1,.,.,TRBV5-6,CASSLARGRSTEAFF,TGTGCCAGCAGCTTGGCTAGGGGCAGGAGCACTGAAGCTTTCTTT
TRBJ1-5,TRBD1,.,TRBV15,CATGDREGPNQPQHF,TGTGCCACGGGGGACAGGGAGGGCCCAAATCAGCCCCAGCATTTT
TRBJ2-3,.,.,TRBV9,CASSEEGFSTDTQYF,TGTGCCAGCAGCGAGGAAGGATTTAGCACAGATACGCAGTATTTT
TRBJ1-5,.,.,TRBV10-1,CASTPGGMRQPQHF,TGCGCCAGCACCCCGGGGGGGATGCGGCAGCCCCAGCATTTT
TRBJ2-2,TRBD2,.,TRBV30,CAWSERTSGNTGELFF,TGTGCCTGGAGCGAACGGACTAGCGGGAACACCGGGGAGCTGTTTTTT
TRBJ2-7,TRBD1,.,TRBV11-2,CASSFAWGQLYEQYF,TGTGCCAGCAGCTTCGCCTGGGGACAGCTCTACGAGCAGTACTTC
TRBJ2-7,TRBD2,.,TRBV2,CASKVAAGDSYEQYF,TGTGCCAGCAAGGTGGCAGCGGGGGACTCCTACGAGCAGTACTTC
TRBJ1-2,.,.,TRBV4-3,CASSQDNSNYGYTF,TGCGCCAGCAGCCAAGATAACTCGAACTATGGCTACACCTTC
TRBJ2-7,TRBD1,.,TRBV27,CASSPAWTGYEQYF,TGTGCCAGCAGTCCGGCGTGGACAGGGTACGAGCAGTACTTC
TRBJ1-1,.,.,TRBV5-5,CASSLGASTEAFF,TGTGCCAGCAGCTTGGGGGCGAGCACTGAAGCTTTCTTT
TRBJ2-2,.,many,TRBV10-3,CAISESSTGELFF,TGTGCCATCAGTGAGTCGTCCACCGGGGAGCTGTTTTTT
TRBJ2-2,.,.,TRBV7-6,CASSLGTDTLNTGELFF,TGTGCCAGCAGCCTAGGGACTGATACTTTGAACACCGGGGAGCTGTTTTTT
TRBJ1-5,.,once,TRBV28,CASSLWGSHSNQPQHF,TGTGCCAGCAGTTTATGGGGCAGCCATAGCAATCAGCCCCAGCATTTT
TRBJ2-1,.,.,TRBV2,CASRENQGYNEQFF,TGTGCCAGCAGAGAAAATCAGGGCTACAATGAGCAGTTCTTC
TRBJ2-1,TRBD2,.,TRBV5-6,CASSLLAGLSNEQFF,TGTGCCAGCAGCTTACTAGCGGGACTATCAAATGAGCAGTTCTTC
TRBJ2-1,TRBD2,.,TRBV7-2,CASSLLGDYNQFF,TGTGCCAGCAGCTTACTTGGGGACTACAATCAGTTCTTC
TRBJ2-7,.,.,TRBV29-1,CSVEDWGHQLYEQYF,TGCAGCGTTGAAGATTGGGGACATCAACTCTACGAGCAGTACTTC
TRBJ2-1,TRBD2,.,TRBV27,CASSLDSGRAENEQFF,TGTGCCAGCAGTTTAGATTCCGGGAGGGCCGAGAATGAGCAGTTCTTC
TRBJ2-7,TRBD2,.,TRBV9,CASSGRGGEQYF,TGTGCCAGCAGCGGCCGGGGGGGAGAGCAGTACTTC
TRBJ2-1,TRBD1,.,TRBV15,CATSRATGGDEQFF,TGTGCCACCAGCAGAGCTACAGGGGGCGATGAGCAGTTCTTC
TRBJ2-1,TRBD2,.,TRBV7-8,CASSWIRGGTNEQFF,TGTGCCAGCAGCTGGATCCGCGGGGGTACGAATGAGCAGTTCTTC
TRBJ2-2,.,.,TRBV19,CASMWGAGELFF,TGTGCCAGTATGTGGGGAGCCGGGGAGCTGTTTTTT
TRBJ1-4,.,.,TRBV5-1,CASTADGGGNEKLFF,TGCGCCAGCACCGCCGACGGGGGCGGTAATGAAAAACTGTTTTTT
TRBJ2-7,.,.,TRBV27,CASSLTGSYEQYF,TGTGCCAGCAGTTTAACTGGATCCTACGAGCAGTACTTC
TRBJ1-1,.,few,TRBV11-2,CASSLRGDGTEAFF,TGTGCCAGCAGCTTAAGGGGAGATGGCACTGAAGCTTTCTTT
TRBJ2-3,.,.,TRBV4-3,CASSQRGSTDTQYF,TGCGCCAGCAGCCAAAGAGGGAGCACAGATACGCAGTATTTT
TRBJ1-1,.,.,TRBV6-5,CASSTGLWEAFF,TGTGCCAGCAGTACGGGTCTTTGGGAAGCTTTCTTT